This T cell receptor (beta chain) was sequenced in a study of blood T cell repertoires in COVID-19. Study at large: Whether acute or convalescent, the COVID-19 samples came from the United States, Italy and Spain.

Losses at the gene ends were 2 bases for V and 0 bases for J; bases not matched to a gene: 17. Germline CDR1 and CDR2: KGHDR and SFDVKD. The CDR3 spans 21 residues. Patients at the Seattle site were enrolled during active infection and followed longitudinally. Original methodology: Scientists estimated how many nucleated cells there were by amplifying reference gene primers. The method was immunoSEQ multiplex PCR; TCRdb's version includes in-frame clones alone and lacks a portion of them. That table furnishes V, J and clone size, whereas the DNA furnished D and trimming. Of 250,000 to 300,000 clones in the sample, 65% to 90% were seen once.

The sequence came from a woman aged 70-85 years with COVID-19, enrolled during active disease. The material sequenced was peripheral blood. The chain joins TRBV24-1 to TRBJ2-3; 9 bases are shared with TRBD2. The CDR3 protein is CATSDSGSSGGGAPSTDTQYF. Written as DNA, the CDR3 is TGTGCCACCAGTGATTCCGGCTCCTCGGGCGGGGGGGCCCCTAGCACAGATACGCAGTATTTT.